Listed here are 24 T cell receptor beta chains from one sample, sequenced in a study of blood T cell repertoires in COVID-19. The assay was immunoSEQ multiplex PCR, and TCRdb's table has in-frame clones only and misses some. The sample lists 70,000 to 75,000 clones; less than 95% were seen once. The specimen was peripheral blood. These receptors came from a woman aged 18-29 years with acute or convalescent COVID-19.

V gene TRBV6-1 combines with J gene TRBJ1-1; D is unresolved. The V gene lost 2 bases and the J gene lost 5 bases, with 15 bases spanning the gap. Germline CDR1 and CDR2: MNHNS and SASEGT. CDR3 length: 15 residues. Here the CDR3 reads CASSEYVSGGTEAFF. The CDR3 nucleotides read TGTGCCAGCAGTGAATACGTAAGCGGCGGGACTGAAGCTTTCTTT.

The chain combines TRBV30 with TRBJ1-2; 8 bases agree with TRBD1. The junction had 8 bases not matched to a gene; V was cut back by 3 bases and J by 5 bases. Germline V gene lookup returns CDR1 GTSNPN and CDR2 SVGIG (reference sequence). The CDR3 contains 14 residues. The CDR3, as DNA: TGTGCCTGGAGGGCGCTTGACAGGGGTTATGGCTACACCTTC. Translating it yields CAWRALDRGYGYTF.

The chain recombines TRBV6-9 with TRBJ1-1; D not certain. CDR1 and CDR2 (germline): MNHGY, SVAAGI. V lost 2 bases to trimming and J lost 1 base, with 14 bases between them. This CDR3 comprises 16 residues. CDR3 sequence (DNA): TGTGCCAGCAGTTATCCCGGAGTTACGCCGAACACTGAAGCTTTCTTT. Its translation is CASSYPGVTPNTEAFF.

This clone was observed a handful of times. The chain employs TRBV5-6 and TRBJ1-1; D remains ambiguous. The CDR3 extends over 12 amino acids. Trimming took 0 bases from V and 3 from J, leaving 3 bases between them. Germline assignment: CDR1 SGHDT and CDR2 YYEEEE. The CDR3 region is CASSLGDTEAFF. Written as DNA, the CDR3 is TGTGCCAGCAGCTTGGGAGACACTGAAGCTTTCTTT.

The CDR3 sequence is CASSGGQGTWSSYEQYF. As DNA, the CDR3 is TGTGCCAGCAGTGGGGGACAGGGGACGTGGAGCTCCTACGAGCAGTACTTC. This sequence joins TRBV6-1 and TRBJ2-7; TRBD1 agrees at 10 bases. After removal of 4 bases from V and 0 bases from J, the junction contained 9 bases not matched to a gene. The CDR3 length is 17 residues. Looked up from germline, CDR1 is MNHNS and CDR2 is SASEGT.

The gene calls are TRBV2 and TRBJ1-2, with D perhaps matching TRBD1 (5 bases). The CDR3 sequence is 15 residues long. The germline gives CDR1 SNHLY, CDR2 FYNNEI. Trimming removed 3 bases at V and 6 bases at J, with 17 bases between. The CDR3 nucleotides are TGTGCCAGCAGTGAGAGGGGCAGGGAGGTGCATGGCTACACCTTC. This codes for CASSERGREVHGYTF. The whole variable domain, filled in from reference TRBV2 and TRBJ1-2, reads EPEVTQTPSHQVTQMGQEVILRCVPISNHLYFYWYRQILGQKVEFLVSFYNNEISEKSEIFDDQFSVERPDGSNFTLKIRSTKLEDSAMYFCASSERGREVHGYTFGSGTRLTVV.

CDR3 DNA: TGTGCCAGCAGTCCCACAGGGGGCGGGTATGAAGAGACCCAGTACTTC. It codes for CASSPTGGGYEETQYF. The V gene is TRBV28, the J gene TRBJ2-5; 9 nucleotides agree with TRBD1. Trimming at V came to 5 bases and at J to 3 bases, leaving 10 bases not matched to a gene. Germline V gene data show CDR1 as MDHEN and CDR2 as SYDVKM. The CDR3 totals 16 residues.

This chain uses TRBV29-1 with TRBJ2-3, with D unresolved. CDR1 is SQVTM and CDR2 is ANQGSEA in the germline V gene. The CDR3 has 13 amino acids. V shed 5 bases and J shed 5 bases, with 14 bases lying between them. In nucleotides, the CDR3 is TGCAGCGTTTTAGGAGTCGGTGGAGATACGCAGTATTTT. This sequence encodes CSVLGVGGDTQYF.

The V call is TRBV18, the J call TRBJ2-1; 10 nucleotides agree with TRBD2. Germline V lookup: CDR1 KGHSH, CDR2 LQKENI. The CDR3 runs 23 residues. V was pared by 3 bases and J by 6 bases, with 29 bases of the junction left unmatched. This CDR3 reads CASSPRPVSGIRNQREGRNEQFF. The CDR3 coding sequence is TGTGCCAGCTCACCGCGTCCGGTTTCGGGGATCCGCAATCAGCGGGAGGGCCGCAATGAGCAGTTCTTC.

CDR3 sequence (DNA): TGTGCCAGCAGTCAGGACGGGGGGATCACAGATACGCAGTATTTT. Translating it yields CASSQDGGITDTQYF. The J gene is TRBJ2-3, the V gene TRBV28; TRBD2 aligns across 7 bases. The V gene end was trimmed by 5 bases and the J gene end by 2 bases; junction bases not matched to a gene: 7. CDR1 and CDR2 from the germline V gene are MDHEN and SYDVKM. CDR3 length: 15 amino acids. The variable domain in full, with the rest retrieved from reference TRBV28 and TRBJ2-3, is DVKVTQSSRYLVKRTGEKVFLECVQDMDHENMFWYRQDPGLGLRLIYFSYDVKMKEKGDIPEGYSVSREKKERFSLILESASTNQTSMYLCASSQDGGITDTQYFGPGTRLTVL.

This chain uses TRBV28 with TRBJ1-1; TRBD1 is a possible D gene (5 bases). V was pared by 7 bases and J by 1 base, with 16 bases between. Germline V gives CDR1 MDHEN, CDR2 SYDVKM. The CDR3 has 15 residues. The CDR3 spells CASTSLWGRNTEAFF. The CDR3 DNA sequence: TGTGCCAGCACCTCTTTATGGGGCCGGAACACTGAAGCTTTCTTT. Full variable domain (rest looked up from reference TRBV28 and TRBJ1-1): DVKVTQSSRYLVKRTGEKVFLECVQDMDHENMFWYRQDPGLGLRLIYFSYDVKMKEKGDIPEGYSVSREKKERFSLILESASTNQTSMYLCASTSLWGRNTEAFFGQGTRLTVV.

CDR3 loop: CASSPRTSGNYNEQFF. The DNA for the CDR3 is TGTGCCAGCAGCCCACGGACTAGCGGGAACTACAATGAGCAGTTCTTC. The V call is TRBV7-9, the J call TRBJ2-1; 12 bases are a match to TRBD2. Germline assignment: CDR1 SEHNR and CDR2 FQNEAQ (reference sequence). The CDR3 sequence is 16 residues long. With 5 bases clipped from V and 3 bases from J, the junction kept 5 bases outside the gene matches.

This chain links TRBV9 with TRBJ1-1; the match to TRBD1 covers 7 bases. CDR1 and CDR2 (germline): SGDLS, YYNGEE. The CDR3 extends over 13 amino acids. V trimming: 6 bases; J trimming: 5 bases; junction bases outside the gene matches: 7. CDR3 DNA sequence: TGTGCCAGCAACACACAGGGGTGGACTGAAGCTTTCTTT. Translating it yields CASNTQGWTEAFF.

The chain uses TRBV5-5 and TRBJ2-2; 9 nucleotides match TRBD2. The CDR3 contains 17 residues. Unmatched junction bases numbered 12, after V lost 4 bases and J lost 5 bases. Germline V lookup: CDR1 SGHKS, CDR2 YYEKEE (reference sequence). In DNA form, the CDR3 reads TGTGCCAGCAGCGGCGGTGGTCTAGCGGGGAGGACCGGGGAGCTGTTTTTT. Protein sequence: CASSGGGLAGRTGELFF.

In DNA, the CDR3 is TGTGCCAGTAGACCCAGCGGGGGGGCCCCTTACGAGCAGTTCTTC. Amino acids: CASRPSGGAPYEQFF. The chain joins TRBV19 to TRBJ2-1; 10 bases fit TRBD2. Per the germline V gene, CDR1 is LNHDA and CDR2 is SQIVND (reference sequence). Trimming at V came to 6 bases and at J to 10 bases, leaving 12 bases not matched to a gene. CDR3 length: 15 amino acids. Full variable domain (remainder filled in from reference TRBV19 and TRBJ2-1): DGGITQSPKYLFRKEGQNVTLSCEQNLNHDAMYWYRQDPGQGLRLIYYSQIVNDFQKGDIAEGYSVSREKKESFPLTVTSAQKNPTAFYLCASRPSGGAPYEQFFGPGTRLTVL.

This chain uses TRBV27 with TRBJ1-2; D possibly corresponds to TRBD1 (5 bases). Trimming stripped 2 bases from V and 4 bases from J, with 17 bases between. Germline V lookup: CDR1 MNHEY, CDR2 SMNVEV (reference sequence). CDR3 length: 16 amino acids. The CDR3 DNA reads TGTGCCAGCAGTTTAGAGCCGGAGGGGAGGCCCTATGGCTACACCTTC. Translation: CASSLEPEGRPYGYTF.

This clone was observed once. J is TRBJ2-2 and V is TRBV2, with 10 nucleotides matching TRBD2. Germline V CDR1 and CDR2: SNHLY, FYNNEI. This CDR3 contains 17 residues. Trimming took 3 bases from V and 5 from J; bases not matched to a gene: 9. The CDR3 coding sequence is TGTGCCAGCAGTGACAGCGGGAGGGCCTTGGGAACCGGGGAGCTGTTTTTT. Its translation is CASSDSGRALGTGELFF.

The J gene is TRBJ1-2, the V gene TRBV12-3 or TRBV12-4; D might be TRBD1 (5 bases). This CDR3 comprises 12 residues. V dropped 4 bases and J dropped 7 bases, with 10 bases sitting between them. The CDR3 loop reads CASSSDQGGYTF. The DNA for the CDR3 is TGTGCCAGCAGTTCAGACCAGGGTGGCTACACCTTC.

The gene calls are TRBV14 and TRBJ1-2; D uncertain. Germline CDR1 and CDR2: SGHDN and FVKESK. The V and J ends lost 4 bases and 4 bases respectively, with 16 bases between them. The CDR3 covers 15 residues. CDR3 region: CASSPDRGEGYGYTF. CDR3 DNA: TGTGCCAGCAGCCCCGACCGGGGAGAGGGCTATGGCTACACCTTC.

V and J are TRBV3-1 (or the pseudogene TRBV3-2) and TRBJ2-1; 10 bases match TRBD2. Germline V CDR1 and CDR2: LGHDT, YNNKEL (reference sequence). This CDR3 comprises 17 residues. The V and J ends lost 1 base and 6 bases, in that order; junction bases with no gene match: 9. The CDR3 bases are TGTGCCAGCAGCCAAGTTCTAGGAATAGCGGGAGGCAATGAGCAGTTCTTC. Amino acids: CASSQVLGIAGGNEQFF.

This chain links TRBV3-1 (or the pseudogene TRBV3-2) with TRBJ1-3; D call uncertain. Trimming removed 0 bases at V and 13 bases at J, with 13 bases between. The CDR3 covers 13 residues. Germline V gives CDR1 LGHDT, CDR2 YNNKEL (reference sequence). This CDR3 reads CASSQDLNGQIYF. In DNA form, the CDR3 reads TGTGCCAGCAGCCAAGATTTGAACGGTCAAATATATTTT.

This chain joins TRBV7-9 and TRBJ2-1, with 8 bases matching TRBD2. Germline V gene data show CDR1 as SEHNR and CDR2 as FQNEAQ (reference sequence). CDR3 length equals 17 residues. The J segment lost 1 base and the V segment lost 1 base, leaving 6 bases of the junction unmatched. The CDR3 region has the DNA TGTGCCAGCAGCTTAGGGCTGAGCGGGAGTTCCTACAATGAGCAGTTCTTC. Amino acid sequence: CASSLGLSGSSYNEQFF. Full variable domain (missing parts from reference TRBV7-9 and TRBJ2-1): DTGVSQNPRHKITKRGQNVTFRCDPISEHNRLYWYRQTLGQGPEFLTYFQNEAQLEKSRLLSDRFSAERPKGSFSTLEIQRTEQGDSAMYLCASSLGLSGSSYNEQFFGPGTRLTVL.

The rearrangement uses TRBV6-2 or TRBV6-3 and TRBJ1-5, with D tentatively TRBD1 (5 bases). There are 15 residues in the CDR3. The V and J ends lost 5 bases and 7 bases respectively, with 18 bases between them. Germline CDR1 reads MNHEY; CDR2 reads SVGEGT. The CDR3 nucleotides are TGTGCCAGCAGTGACCACAGGCCTGAATACCAGCCCCAGCATTTT. Its protein product is CASSDHRPEYQPQHF.

J is TRBJ2-5 and V is TRBV7-9; 11 nucleotides line up with TRBD2. The CDR3 has 16 amino acids. Trimming at V came to 5 bases and at J to 4 bases, leaving 9 bases not matched to a gene. The germline CDR1 and CDR2 sequences are SEHNR and FQNEAQ (reference sequence). DNA of the CDR3: TGTGCCAGCAGCAAAAATAGCGGGGGGGCCGGAGAGACCCAGTACTTC. Protein sequence: CASSKNSGGAGETQYF.